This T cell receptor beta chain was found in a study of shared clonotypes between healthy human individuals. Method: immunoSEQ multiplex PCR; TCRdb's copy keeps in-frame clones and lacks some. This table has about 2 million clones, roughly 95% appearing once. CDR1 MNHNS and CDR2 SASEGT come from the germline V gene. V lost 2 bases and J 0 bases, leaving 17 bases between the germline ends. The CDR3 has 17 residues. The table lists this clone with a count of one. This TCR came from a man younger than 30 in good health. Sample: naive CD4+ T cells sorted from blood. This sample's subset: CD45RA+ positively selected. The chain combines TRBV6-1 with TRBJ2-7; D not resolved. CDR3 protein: CASSEMGKAGSSYEQYF. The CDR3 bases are TGTGCCAGCAGTGAAATGGGAAAAGCTGGAAGCTCCTACGAGCAGTACTTC.